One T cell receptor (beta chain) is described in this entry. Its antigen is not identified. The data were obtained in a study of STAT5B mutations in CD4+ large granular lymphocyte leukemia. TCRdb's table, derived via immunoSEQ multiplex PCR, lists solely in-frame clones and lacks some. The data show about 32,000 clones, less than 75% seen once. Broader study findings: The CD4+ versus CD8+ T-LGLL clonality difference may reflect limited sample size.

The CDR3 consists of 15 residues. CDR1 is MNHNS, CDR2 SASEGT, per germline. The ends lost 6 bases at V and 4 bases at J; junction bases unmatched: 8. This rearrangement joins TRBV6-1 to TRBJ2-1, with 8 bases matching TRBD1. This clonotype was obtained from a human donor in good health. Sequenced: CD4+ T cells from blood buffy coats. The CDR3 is CASRTGVLQYNEQFF. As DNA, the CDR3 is TGTGCCAGCAGGACAGGGGTCCTCCAATACAATGAGCAGTTCTTC.